Listed below are T cell receptor beta chains from one sample, sequenced in a study of CD8+ T cells in alopecia areata. The assay was immunoSEQ multiplex PCR, and TCRdb's table has in-frame clones only and misses some. The profile covers about 120,000 clones, with roughly 68% appearing a single time and roughly 3.1% taken by the ten largest. Sequenced material: CD4+ T cells sorted from blood. These receptors came from a human donor in good health. Both conserved end residues are part of each CDR3. A D gene is named only where the DNA matches it firmly. Size is stated for part of the rows, as once, few or many counts, or as a class when the clone is expanded.

d_gene	abundance	v_gene	j_gene	CDR3nt	CDR3aa
-	few	TRBV2	TRBJ2-6	TGTGCCAGCAGAGATACCAGCTTGGCGAATTCTGGGGCCAACGTCCTGACTTTC	CASRDTSLANSGANVLTF
-	few	TRBV29-1	TRBJ2-3	TGCAGCGTTGAAGTAAGGACGGCAAATACGCAGTATTTT	CSVEVRTANTQYF
-	-	TRBV15	TRBJ2-5	TGTGCCACCAGCAGAGGTTATAAGGGGGAACAACAAGAGACCCAGTACTTC	CATSRGYKGEQQETQYF
-	few	TRBV7-9	TRBJ1-3	TGTGCCAGCAGGATCGGACGGGGCATCAGGGCCGGAAACACCATATATTTT	CASRIGRGIRAGNTIYF
-	-	TRBV5-1	TRBJ2-1	TGCGCCAGCAGCTTGGAGGGTCCTATCCTACAGGGGCAGTTCTTC	CASSLEGPILQGQFF
TRBD2	-	TRBV7-4	TRBJ2-7	TGTGCCAGCAGCACTAGCGGATCCTACGAGCAGTACTTC	CASSTSGSYEQYF
-	-	TRBV23-1	TRBJ2-6	TGCGCCAGCAGTCGCGGAGGCTCTGGGGCCAACGTCCTGACTTTC	CASSRGGSGANVLTF
-	-	TRBV11-2	TRBJ2-5	TGTGCCAGCAGTGCTGGGGAAAAAGAGACCCAGTACTTC	CASSAGEKETQYF
-	-	TRBV13	TRBJ2-1	TGTGCCAGCAGCTCAATCACGATTGGGGGGCCACGGCAGTTCTTC	CASSSITIGGPRQFF
-	-	TRBV23-1	TRBJ1-6	TGCGCCAGCAGCCTCTCCGGGGAGCATTCACCCCTCCACTTT	CASSLSGEHSPLHF
-	few	TRBV29-1	TRBJ1-2	TGCAGCGTCAGAGGTGGGGGTCAAAGTGGCTACACCTTC	CSVRGGGQSGYTF
-	-	TRBV29-1	TRBJ2-5	TGCAGCGCCCTCGTGTCCCCACGTCAAGAGACCCAGTACTTC	CSALVSPRQETQYF
-	-	TRBV9	TRBJ1-1	TGTGCCAGCAGCGCCCGAACGGACACTGAAGCTTTCTTT	CASSARTDTEAFF
-	-	TRBV27	TRBJ2-2	TGTGCCAGCACCCGACTAGTACCCGGGGAGCTGTTTTTT	CASTRLVPGELFF
-	few	TRBV29-1	TRBJ1-2	TGCAGCGTTGAAGAGAATGGCTACACCTTC	CSVEENGYTF
-	once	TRBV6-5	TRBJ1-2	TGTGCCAGCAGTGGAGGACAGAACTATGGCTACACCTTC	CASSGGQNYGYTF
-	-	TRBV7-2	TRBJ2-5	TGTGCCAGCAGCTCCAATGAGGGGCGGGGACAAGAGACCCAGTACTTC	CASSSNEGRGQETQYF
-	-	TRBV4-2	TRBJ2-7	TGTGCCAGCAGCCAAGGAACGATGGGGGGGCAGTACTTC	CASSQGTMGGQYF
TRBD1	few	TRBV30	TRBJ1-1	TGTGCCTGGAGTGTAGGGACAGGGGGCCGAGAGACTGAAGCTTTCTTT	CAWSVGTGGRETEAFF
TRBD1	-	TRBV6-1	TRBJ1-4	TGTGCCAGCAGGGACAGGGGAGCCACTAATGAAAAACTGTTTTTT	CASRDRGATNEKLFF